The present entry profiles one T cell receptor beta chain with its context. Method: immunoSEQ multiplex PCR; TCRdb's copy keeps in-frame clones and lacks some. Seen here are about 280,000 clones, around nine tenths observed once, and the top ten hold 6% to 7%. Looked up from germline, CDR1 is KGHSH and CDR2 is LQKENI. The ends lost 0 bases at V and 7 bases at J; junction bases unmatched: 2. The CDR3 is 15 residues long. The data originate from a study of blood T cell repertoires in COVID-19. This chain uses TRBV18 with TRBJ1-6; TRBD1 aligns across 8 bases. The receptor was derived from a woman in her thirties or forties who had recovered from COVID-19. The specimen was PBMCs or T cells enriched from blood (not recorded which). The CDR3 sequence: CASSPPTGENSPLHF. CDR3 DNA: TGTGCCAGCTCACCACCGACAGGGGAGAATTCACCCCTCCACTTT.